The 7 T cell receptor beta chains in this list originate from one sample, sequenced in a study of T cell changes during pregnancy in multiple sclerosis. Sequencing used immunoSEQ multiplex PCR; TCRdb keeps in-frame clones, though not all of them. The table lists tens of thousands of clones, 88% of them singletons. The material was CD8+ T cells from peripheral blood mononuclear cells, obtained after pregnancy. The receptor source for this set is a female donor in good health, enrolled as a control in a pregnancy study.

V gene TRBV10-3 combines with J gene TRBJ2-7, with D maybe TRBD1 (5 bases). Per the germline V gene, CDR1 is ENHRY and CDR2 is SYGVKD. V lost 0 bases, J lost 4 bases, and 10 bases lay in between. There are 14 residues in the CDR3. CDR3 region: CAISESRGAYEQYF. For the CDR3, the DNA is TGTGCCATCAGTGAGTCTAGGGGCGCATACGAGCAGTACTTC.

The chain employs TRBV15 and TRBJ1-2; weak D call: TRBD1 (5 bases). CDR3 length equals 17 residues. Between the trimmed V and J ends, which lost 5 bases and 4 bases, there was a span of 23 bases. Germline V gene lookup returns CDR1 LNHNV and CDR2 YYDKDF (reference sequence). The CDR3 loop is CATSPPVGRDLGYGYTF. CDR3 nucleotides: TGTGCCACCAGCCCCCCCGTGGGGAGGGACTTAGGCTATGGCTACACCTTC.

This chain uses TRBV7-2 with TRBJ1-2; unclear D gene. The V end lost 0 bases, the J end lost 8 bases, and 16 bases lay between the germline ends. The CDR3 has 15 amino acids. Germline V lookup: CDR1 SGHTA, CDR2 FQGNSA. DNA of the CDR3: TGTGCCAGCAGCTTAGCCACAGCGGAACTAATCGGCTACACCTTC. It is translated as CASSLATAELIGYTF.

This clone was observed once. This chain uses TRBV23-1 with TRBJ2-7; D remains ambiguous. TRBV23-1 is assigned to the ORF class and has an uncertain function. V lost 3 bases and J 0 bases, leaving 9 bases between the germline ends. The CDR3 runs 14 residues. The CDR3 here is CASSQSGSSYEQYF. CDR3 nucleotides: TGCGCCAGCAGTCAGTCGGGTAGCTCCTACGAGCAGTACTTC.

The CDR3 reads CASSSNPTTLGEEKLFF. The CDR3 nucleotides are TGTGCCAGCAGTTCAAACCCAACGACTCTTGGGGAGGAAAAACTGTTTTTT. The chain is built from TRBV27 and TRBJ1-4, with D unresolved. V lost 4 bases and J 8 bases, leaving 23 bases between the germline ends. The V gene's germline CDR1 is MNHEY and CDR2 SMNVEV (reference sequence). The CDR3 length is 17 residues.

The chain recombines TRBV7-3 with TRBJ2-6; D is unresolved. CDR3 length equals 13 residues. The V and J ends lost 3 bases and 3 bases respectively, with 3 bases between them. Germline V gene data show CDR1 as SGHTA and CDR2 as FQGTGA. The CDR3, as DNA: TGTGCCAGCAGCTTTAGTGGGGCCAACGTCCTGACTTTC. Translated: CASSFSGANVLTF.

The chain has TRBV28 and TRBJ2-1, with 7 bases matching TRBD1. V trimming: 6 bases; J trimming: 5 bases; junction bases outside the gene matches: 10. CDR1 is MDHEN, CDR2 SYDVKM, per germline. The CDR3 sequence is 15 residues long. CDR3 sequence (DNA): TGTGCCAGCAGCTTCCGCACGACAGGGAACAATGAGCAGTTCTTC. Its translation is CASSFRTTGNNEQFF. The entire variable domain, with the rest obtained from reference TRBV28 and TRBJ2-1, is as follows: DVKVTQSSRYLVKRTGEKVFLECVQDMDHENMFWYRQDPGLGLRLIYFSYDVKMKEKGDIPEGYSVSREKKERFSLILESASTNQTSMYLCASSFRTTGNNEQFFGPGTRLTVL.